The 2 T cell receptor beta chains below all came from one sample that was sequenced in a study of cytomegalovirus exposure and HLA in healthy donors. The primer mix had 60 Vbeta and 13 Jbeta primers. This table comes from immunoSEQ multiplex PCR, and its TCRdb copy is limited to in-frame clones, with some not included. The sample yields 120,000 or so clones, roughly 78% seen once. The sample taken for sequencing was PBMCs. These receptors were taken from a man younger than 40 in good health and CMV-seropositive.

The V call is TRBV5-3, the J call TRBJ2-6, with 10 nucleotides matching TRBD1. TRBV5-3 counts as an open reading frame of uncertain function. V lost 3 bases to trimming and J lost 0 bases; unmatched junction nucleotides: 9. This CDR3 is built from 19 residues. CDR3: CARSSKRGQGLSGANVLTF. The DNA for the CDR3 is TGTGCCAGAAGCTCAAAAAGGGGACAGGGGCTCTCTGGGGCCAACGTCCTGACTTTC.

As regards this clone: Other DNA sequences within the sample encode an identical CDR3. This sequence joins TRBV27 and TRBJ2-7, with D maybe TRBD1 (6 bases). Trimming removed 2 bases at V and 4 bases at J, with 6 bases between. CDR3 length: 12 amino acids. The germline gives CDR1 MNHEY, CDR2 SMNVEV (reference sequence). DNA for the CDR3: TGTGCCAGCAGTTTACAGGGGTACGAGCAGTACTTC. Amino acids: CASSLQGYEQYF.